The 9 T cell receptor beta chains listed next were all sequenced from one sample in a study of T cell changes during pregnancy in multiple sclerosis. The repertoire was sequenced with immunoSEQ multiplex PCR; TCRdb's copy has only in-frame clones and lacks some. The repertoire consists of about 28,000 clones, with roughly 89% occurring once and the leading ten covering roughly 0.6%. The specimen comprised CD4+ T cells from peripheral blood mononuclear cells, sampled in the first trimester of pregnancy. The receptors shown here come from a female donor in good health, enrolled as a control in a pregnancy study.

The chain uses TRBV6-4 and TRBJ2-1; D perhaps matches TRBD2 (7 bases). Trimming removed 2 bases at V and 10 bases at J, with 18 bases between. Germline V gene lookup returns CDR1 MRHNA and CDR2 SNTAGT. The CDR3 spans 15 residues. The CDR3 DNA reads TGTGCCAGCAGTGACCACCGGGGGGCCGGTTACGAGCAGTTCTTC. This codes for CASSDHRGAGYEQFF.

This chain connects TRBV6-5 to TRBJ1-2, with D perhaps matching TRBD1 (6 bases). The CDR3 spans 14 residues. Germline assignment: CDR1 MNHEY and CDR2 SVGAGI. V was trimmed by 0 bases and J by 8 bases, leaving 13 bases between them. CDR3 protein: CASSYSGGALGYTF. In DNA form, the CDR3 reads TGTGCCAGCAGTTACTCGGGGGGGGCGTTAGGCTACACCTTC.

The chain uses TRBV7-2 and TRBJ1-2; D remains unclear. Germline-derived CDR1 and CDR2 are SGHTA and FQGNSA. The CDR3 length is 15 residues. V was shortened by 3 bases and J by 2 bases, with 13 bases between the two germline ends. The CDR3 nucleotides read TGTGCCAGCAGCTTCGTCCTGAGTATAAACTATGGCTACACCTTC. Amino acid sequence: CASSFVLSINYGYTF.

This chain connects TRBV6-5 to TRBJ2-2; 8 bases match TRBD1. Germline V CDR1 and CDR2: MNHEY, SVGAGI. V shed 6 bases, J shed 1 base, and the junction held 4 bases outside the gene matches. The CDR3 has 15 residues. DNA of the CDR3: TGTGCCAGCAGACGACAGGGGTGGAACACCGGGGAGCTGTTTTTT. Residues: CASRRQGWNTGELFF.

This clone has just a few counts. The genes are TRBV5-1 and TRBJ2-5; D is undetermined. Trimming took off 4 bases at V and 2 bases at J, with 9 bases between the two ends. Germline V gene lookup returns CDR1 SGHRS and CDR2 YFSETQ. The length of the CDR3 is 13 residues. CDR3 coding DNA: TGCGCCAGCAGCGTCGGGTCGCAAGAGACCCAGTACTTC. It translates to CASSVGSQETQYF.

This chain uses TRBV4-2 with TRBJ1-3; a weak D match, TRBD1 (5 bases). V dropped 7 bases and J dropped 0 bases, with 10 bases sitting between them. This CDR3 has 14 amino acids. CDR1 and CDR2 (germline): LGHNA, YNFKEQ. The CDR3 DNA reads TGTGCCAGCAAGGAGGGGTTCTCTGGAAACACCATATATTTT. Protein: CASKEGFSGNTIYF.

Concerning this clone itself: In the same sample, other DNA sequences code for this CDR3. V usage is TRBV29-1 and J usage is TRBJ2-1; 7 nucleotides agree with TRBD2. Looked up from germline, CDR1 is SQVTM and CDR2 is ANQGSEA. The CDR3 consists of 14 residues. V shed 4 bases, J shed 7 bases, and the junction held 10 bases outside the gene matches. The CDR3 reads CSVAMREWSNEQFF. The CDR3 DNA reads TGCAGCGTTGCTATGCGGGAGTGGTCGAATGAGCAGTTCTTC.

This clone appeared once. This chain joins TRBV28 and TRBJ2-7; 9 positions match TRBD1. The trim removed 6 bases at V and 4 bases at J, leaving 7 bases unmatched. This CDR3 spans 14 amino acids. CDR1 and CDR2 from the germline V gene are MDHEN and SYDVKM. The CDR3 is CASRPGQGLYEQYF. As DNA, the CDR3 is TGTGCCAGCAGGCCGGGACAGGGATTATACGAGCAGTACTTC.

V is TRBV7-9 and J is TRBJ2-1, with unresolved D. Trimming left V 5 bases short and J 6 bases short, with 2 bases between. Germline values: CDR1 SEHNR, CDR2 FQNEAQ (reference sequence). This CDR3 has 10 amino acids. DNA for the CDR3: TGTGCCAGCAGCCGCAATGAGCAGTTCTTC. This translates into CASSRNEQFF. The entire variable domain, with the rest obtained from reference TRBV7-9 and TRBJ2-1, is as follows: DTGVSQNPRHKITKRGQNVTFRCDPISEHNRLYWYRQTLGQGPEFLTYFQNEAQLEKSRLLSDRFSAERPKGSFSTLEIQRTEQGDSAMYLCASSRNEQFFGPGTRLTVL.